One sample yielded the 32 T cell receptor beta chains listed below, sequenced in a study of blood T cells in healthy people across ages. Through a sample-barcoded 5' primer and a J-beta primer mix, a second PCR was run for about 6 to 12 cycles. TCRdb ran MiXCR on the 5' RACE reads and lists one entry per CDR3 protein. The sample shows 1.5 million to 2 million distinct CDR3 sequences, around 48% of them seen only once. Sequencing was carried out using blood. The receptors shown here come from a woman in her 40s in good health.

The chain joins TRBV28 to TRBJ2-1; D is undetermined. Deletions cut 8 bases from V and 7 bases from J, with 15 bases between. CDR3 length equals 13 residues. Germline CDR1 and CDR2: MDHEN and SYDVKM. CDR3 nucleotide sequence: TGTGCCAGCGAGACCCCTGGGCGAAATGAGCAGTTCTTC. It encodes CASETPGRNEQFF.

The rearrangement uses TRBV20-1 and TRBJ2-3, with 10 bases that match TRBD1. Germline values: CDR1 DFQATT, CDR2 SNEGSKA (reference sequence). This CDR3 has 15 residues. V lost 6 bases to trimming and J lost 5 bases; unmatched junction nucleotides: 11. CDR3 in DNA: TGCAGTGCACCGCTGGGGGGACAGGGGTTAGATACGCAGTATTTT. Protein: CSAPLGGQGLDTQYF.

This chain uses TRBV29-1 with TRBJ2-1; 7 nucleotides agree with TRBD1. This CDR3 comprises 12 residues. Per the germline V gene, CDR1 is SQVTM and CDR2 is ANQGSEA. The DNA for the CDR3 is TGCAGAGGCGCACAGGGGACCAATGAGCAGTTCTTC. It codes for CRGAQGTNEQFF.

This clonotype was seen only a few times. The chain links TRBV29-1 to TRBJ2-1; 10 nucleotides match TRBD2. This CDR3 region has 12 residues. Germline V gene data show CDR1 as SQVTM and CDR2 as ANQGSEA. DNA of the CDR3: TGCATGGGCAGCGGGGGGGCCATTGAGCAGTTCTTC. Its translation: CMGSGGAIEQFF.

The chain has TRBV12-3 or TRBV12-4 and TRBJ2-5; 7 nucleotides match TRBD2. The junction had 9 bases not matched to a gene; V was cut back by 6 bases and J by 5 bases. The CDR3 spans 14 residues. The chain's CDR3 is CASRWGGSGETQYF. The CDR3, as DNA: TGTGCCAGCAGGTGGGGGGGATCTGGGGAGACCCAGTACTTC.

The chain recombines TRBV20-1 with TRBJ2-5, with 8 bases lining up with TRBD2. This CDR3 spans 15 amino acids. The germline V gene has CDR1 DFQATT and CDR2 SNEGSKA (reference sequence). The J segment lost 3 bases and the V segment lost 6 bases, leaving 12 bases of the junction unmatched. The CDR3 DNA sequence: TGCAGTGCCTCGGAGAAGCGGGGGCCAGAAGAGACCCAGTACTTC. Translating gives CSASEKRGPEETQYF.

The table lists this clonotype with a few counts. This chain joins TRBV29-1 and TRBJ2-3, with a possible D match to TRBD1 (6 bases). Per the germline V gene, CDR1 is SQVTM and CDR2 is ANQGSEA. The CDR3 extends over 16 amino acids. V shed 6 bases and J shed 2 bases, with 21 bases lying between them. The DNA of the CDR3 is TGCAGCGTCGCACGGCCCGGGACACCTTTCACAGATACGCAGTATTTT. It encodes CSVARPGTPFTDTQYF.

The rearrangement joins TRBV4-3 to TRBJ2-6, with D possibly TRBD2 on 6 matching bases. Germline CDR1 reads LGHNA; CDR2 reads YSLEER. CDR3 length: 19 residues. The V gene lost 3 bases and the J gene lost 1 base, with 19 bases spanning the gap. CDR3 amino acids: CASSQATGTQLSGANVLTF. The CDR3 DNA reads TGCGCCAGCAGCCAGGCCACCGGGACTCAATTGTCTGGGGCCAACGTCCTGACTTTC.

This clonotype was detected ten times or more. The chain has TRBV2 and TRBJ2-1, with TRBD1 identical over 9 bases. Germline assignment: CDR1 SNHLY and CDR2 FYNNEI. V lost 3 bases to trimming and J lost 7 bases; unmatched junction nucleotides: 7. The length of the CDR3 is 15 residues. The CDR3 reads CASSENRGQWNEQFF. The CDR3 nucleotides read TGTGCCAGCAGTGAGAACAGGGGGCAATGGAATGAGCAGTTCTTC.

DNA for the CDR3: TGCAGTGCTAGAGGGACAGTCTTCGAGCAGTACTTC. Its protein product is CSARGTVFEQYF. This chain connects TRBV20-1 to TRBJ2-7; a weak D match, TRBD1 (6 bases). The CDR3 is 12 residues long. V was cut by 1 base and J by 6 bases, with 10 bases left in between. Germline CDR1 DFQATT, CDR2 SNEGSKA (reference sequence).

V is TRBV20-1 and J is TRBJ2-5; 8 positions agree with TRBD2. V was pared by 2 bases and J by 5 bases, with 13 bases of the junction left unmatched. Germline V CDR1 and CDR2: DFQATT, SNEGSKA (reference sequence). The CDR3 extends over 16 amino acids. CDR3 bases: TGCAGTGCTAGAAATCCAGCGGGGGTGACAACGGAGACCCAGTACTTC. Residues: CSARNPAGVTTETQYF.

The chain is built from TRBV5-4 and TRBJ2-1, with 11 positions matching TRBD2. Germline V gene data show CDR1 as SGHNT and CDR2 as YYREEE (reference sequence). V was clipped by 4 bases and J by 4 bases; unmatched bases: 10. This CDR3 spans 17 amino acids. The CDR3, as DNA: TGTGCCAGCAGCCTAACCCTACTAGCGGGAGATTACAATGAGCAGTTCTTC. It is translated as CASSLTLLAGDYNEQFF.

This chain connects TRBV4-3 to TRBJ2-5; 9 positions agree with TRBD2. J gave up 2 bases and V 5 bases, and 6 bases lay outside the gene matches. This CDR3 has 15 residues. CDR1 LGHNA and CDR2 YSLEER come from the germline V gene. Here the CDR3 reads CASSSRLAEQETQYF. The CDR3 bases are TGCGCCAGCAGCTCAAGACTAGCGGAACAAGAGACCCAGTACTTC.

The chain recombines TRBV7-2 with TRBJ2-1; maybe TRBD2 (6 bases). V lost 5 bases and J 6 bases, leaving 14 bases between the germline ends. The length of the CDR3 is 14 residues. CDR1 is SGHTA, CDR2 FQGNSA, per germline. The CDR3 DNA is TGTGCCAGCAGCCCAGGGACTTATTTCAATGAGCAGTTCTTC. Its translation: CASSPGTYFNEQFF.

The DNA for the CDR3 is TGTGCCAGCAGTTACGCAGGGATCGCCCGGACTCGCACAGATACGCAGTATTTT. Translating it yields CASSYAGIARTRTDTQYF. J is TRBJ2-3 and V is TRBV6-5, with D possibly called TRBD1 or TRBD2 (5 bases each). V lost 2 bases and J 1 base, leaving 19 bases between the germline ends. The CDR3 has 18 residues. The germline V gene encodes CDR1 MNHEY and CDR2 SVGAGI.

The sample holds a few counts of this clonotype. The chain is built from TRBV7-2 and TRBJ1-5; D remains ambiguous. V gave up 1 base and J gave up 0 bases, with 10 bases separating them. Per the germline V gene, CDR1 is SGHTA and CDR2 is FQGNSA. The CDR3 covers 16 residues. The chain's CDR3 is CASSLGDPISNQPQHF. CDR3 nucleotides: TGTGCCAGCAGCTTAGGTGACCCTATTAGCAATCAGCCCCAGCATTTT.

The CDR3 here is CSARDSITDTQYF. The CDR3, as DNA: TGCAGTGCTAGAGATTCGATCACAGATACGCAGTATTTT. The chain uses TRBV20-1 and TRBJ2-3, with no clear D. V was cut by 0 bases and J by 2 bases, with 6 bases left in between. The CDR3 runs to 13 residues. Germline V gene data show CDR1 as DFQATT and CDR2 as SNEGSKA (reference sequence).

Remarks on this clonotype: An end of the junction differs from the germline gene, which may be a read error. The CDR3 region is CSARGARGPGEQFF. CDR3 bases: TGCAGTGCTAGAGGGGCGCGGGGTCCCGGGGAGCAGTTTTTT. V and J are TRBV20-1 and TRBJ2-2; D possibly corresponds to TRBD2 (6 bases). The CDR3 runs to 14 residues. The V gene's germline CDR1 is DFQATT and CDR2 SNEGSKA (reference sequence).

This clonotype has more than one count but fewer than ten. CDR3 bases: TGTGCCAGCAGTTCCCTGACAGGGGGCCGGGAGACCCAGTACTTC. It encodes CASSSLTGGRETQYF. V is TRBV12-3 or TRBV12-4 and J is TRBJ2-5; 10 positions match TRBD1. The CDR3 contains 15 residues. The V and J ends lost 4 bases and 5 bases, in that order; junction bases with no gene match: 7.

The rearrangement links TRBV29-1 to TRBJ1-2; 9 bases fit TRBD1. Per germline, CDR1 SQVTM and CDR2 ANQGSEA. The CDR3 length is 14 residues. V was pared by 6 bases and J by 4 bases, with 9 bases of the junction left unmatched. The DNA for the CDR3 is TGCAGCGTGGATGACAGGGGGAAGGGCTATGGCTACACCTTC. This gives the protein CSVDDRGKGYGYTF.

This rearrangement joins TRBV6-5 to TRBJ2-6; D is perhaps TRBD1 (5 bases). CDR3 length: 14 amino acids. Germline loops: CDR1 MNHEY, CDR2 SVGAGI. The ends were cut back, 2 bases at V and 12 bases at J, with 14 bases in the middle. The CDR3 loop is CASSYDRTRSVLTF. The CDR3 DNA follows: TGTGCCAGCAGTTACGACCGGACACGCAGCGTCCTGACTTTC.

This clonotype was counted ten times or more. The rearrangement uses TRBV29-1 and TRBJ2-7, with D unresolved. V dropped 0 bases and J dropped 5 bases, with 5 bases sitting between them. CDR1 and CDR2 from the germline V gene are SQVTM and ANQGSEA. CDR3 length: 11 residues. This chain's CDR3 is CSVEDVDEQYF. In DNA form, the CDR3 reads TGCAGCGTTGAAGATGTTGACGAGCAGTACTTC.

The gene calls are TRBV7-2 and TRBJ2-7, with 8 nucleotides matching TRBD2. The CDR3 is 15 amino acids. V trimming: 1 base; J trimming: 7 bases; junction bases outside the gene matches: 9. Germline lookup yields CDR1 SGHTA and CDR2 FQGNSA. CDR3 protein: CASSLGGGPLNEQYF. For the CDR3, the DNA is TGTGCCAGCAGCTTAGGCGGGGGGCCCCTCAATGAGCAGTACTTC.

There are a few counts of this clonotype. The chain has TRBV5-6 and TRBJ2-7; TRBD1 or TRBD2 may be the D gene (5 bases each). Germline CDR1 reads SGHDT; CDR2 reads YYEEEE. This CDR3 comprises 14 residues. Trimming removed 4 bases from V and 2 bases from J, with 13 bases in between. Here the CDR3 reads CASSPGDAPYEQYF. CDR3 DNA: TGTGCCAGCAGCCCCGGGGACGCCCCCTACGAGCAGTACTTC.

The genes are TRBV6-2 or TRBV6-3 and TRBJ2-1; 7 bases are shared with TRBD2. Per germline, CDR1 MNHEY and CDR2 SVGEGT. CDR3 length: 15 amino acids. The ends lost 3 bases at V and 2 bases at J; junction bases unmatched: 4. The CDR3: CASSYLAATYNEQFF. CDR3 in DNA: TGTGCCAGCAGTTATCTAGCGGCGACCTACAATGAGCAGTTCTTC.

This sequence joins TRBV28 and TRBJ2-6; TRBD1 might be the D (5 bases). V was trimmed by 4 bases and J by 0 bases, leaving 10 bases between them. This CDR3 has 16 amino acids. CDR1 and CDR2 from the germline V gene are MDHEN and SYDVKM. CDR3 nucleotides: TGTGCCAGCAGTTCCGTCCAGGGCTCTGGGGCCAACGTCCTGACTTTC. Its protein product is CASSSVQGSGANVLTF.

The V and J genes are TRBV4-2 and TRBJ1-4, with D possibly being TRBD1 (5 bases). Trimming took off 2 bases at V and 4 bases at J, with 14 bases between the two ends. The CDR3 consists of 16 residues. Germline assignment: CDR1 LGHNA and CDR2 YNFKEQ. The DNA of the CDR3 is TGTGCCAGCAGCCAATCAGGGTCGCTGCTTAATGAAAAACTGTTTTTT. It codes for CASSQSGSLLNEKLFF.

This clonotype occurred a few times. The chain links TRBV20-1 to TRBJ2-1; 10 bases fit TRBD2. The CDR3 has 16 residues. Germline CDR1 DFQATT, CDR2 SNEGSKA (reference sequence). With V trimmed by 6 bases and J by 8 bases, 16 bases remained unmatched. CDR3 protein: CSAPRSSGGLLDEQFF. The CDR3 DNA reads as TGCAGTGCCCCTCGATCTAGCGGGGGCCTTCTGGATGAGCAGTTCTTC.

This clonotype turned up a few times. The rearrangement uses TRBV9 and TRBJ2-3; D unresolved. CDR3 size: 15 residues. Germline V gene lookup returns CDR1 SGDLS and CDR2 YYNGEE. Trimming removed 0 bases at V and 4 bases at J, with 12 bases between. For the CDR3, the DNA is TGTGCCAGCAGCGTAGGGCTACTGGATTCAGATACGCAGTATTTT. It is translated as CASSVGLLDSDTQYF.

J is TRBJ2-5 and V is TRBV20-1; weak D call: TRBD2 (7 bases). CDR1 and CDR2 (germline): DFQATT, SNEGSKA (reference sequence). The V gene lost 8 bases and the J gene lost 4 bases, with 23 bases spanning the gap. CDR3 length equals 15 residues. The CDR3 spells CSTVKPGGSGETQYF. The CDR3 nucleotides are TGCAGTACTGTTAAGCCGGGGGGCTCGGGAGAGACCCAGTACTTC.

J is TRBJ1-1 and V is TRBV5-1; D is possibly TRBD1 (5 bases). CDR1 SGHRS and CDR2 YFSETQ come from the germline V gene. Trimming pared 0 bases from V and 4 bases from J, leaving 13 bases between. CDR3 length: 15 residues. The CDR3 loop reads CASSLEGFRSTEAFF. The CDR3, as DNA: TGCGCCAGCAGCTTGGAGGGGTTTCGTAGCACTGAAGCTTTCTTT. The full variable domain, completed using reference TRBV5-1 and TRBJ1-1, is KAGVTQTPRYLIKTRGQQVTLSCSPISGHRSVSWYQQTPGQGLQFLFEYFSETQRNKGNFPGRFSGRQFSNSRSEMNVSTLELGDSALYLCASSLEGFRSTEAFFGQGTRLTVV.

CDR3 in DNA: TGTGCCAGCAGCTTAGCCAGCCTCTTCTATGGCTACACCTTC. Its protein product is CASSLASLFYGYTF. The genes are TRBV7-2 and TRBJ1-2; D call uncertain. The V end lost 0 bases, the J end lost 4 bases, and 9 bases lay between the germline ends. This CDR3 is built from 14 residues. CDR1 is SGHTA and CDR2 is FQGNSA in the germline V gene.